A selection of T cell receptor beta chains follows, all from one sample in a study of multiple sclerosis patients with progressive multifocal leukoencephalopathy. The protocol was immunoSEQ multiplex PCR, while the TCRdb copy is restricted to in-frame clones and leaves out a portion. The repertoire holds roughly 28,000 clones, with more than 75% as singletons. Specimen: PBMCs. These TCRs come from a human donor with multiple sclerosis. CDR3s include the opening cysteine and the closing phenylalanine or tryptophan. A D gene is named only where the DNA matches it firmly. The size entry is marked missing in some rows and otherwise reads once, few, many or a size class.

j_call clone_size d_call v_call cdr3_nt cdr3_aa
TRBJ1-4 NA TRBD1 TRBV5-6 TGTGCCAGCAGCCAGCCGGGACAGGGTATGGAAAAACTGTTTTTT CASSQPGQGMEKLFF
TRBJ1-1 NA NA TRBV6-1 TGTGCCAGCAGGTCCGGAGGGTATTTCGAAGCTTTCTTT CASRSGGYFEAFF
TRBJ1-4 NA TRBD1 TRBV29-1 TGCAGCGTTGGATCCGGGACAGGGAGGGAAAAACTGTTTTTT CSVGSGTGREKLFF
TRBJ2-1 NA TRBD2 TRBV11-2 TGTGCCAGCAGCTTACGGGCTAGCGGGGGGTCCCCCTACAATGAGCAGTTCTTC CASSLRASGGSPYNEQFF
TRBJ2-2 NA NA TRBV11-2 TGTGCCAGCGGAGGAATACGGCCCCGAGACACCGGGGAGCTGTTTTTT CASGGIRPRDTGELFF
TRBJ1-2 NA TRBD1 TRBV5-6 TGTGCCAGCAGCCGACCACAGGGGGCCCCCGTAGGCTACACCTTC CASSRPQGAPVGYTF
TRBJ2-5 NA TRBD2 TRBV10-3 TGTGCCATCAGTGTAACTAGCGGGGGAGAGACCCAGTACTTC CAISVTSGGETQYF
TRBJ2-2 once NA TRBV2 TGTGCCAGCACCCCGGACTCCACCGGGGAGCTGTTTTTT CASTPDSTGELFF
TRBJ1-2 NA TRBD1 TRBV7-9 TGTGCCAGCAGCAACGGGACAGGAGCTAACTATGGCTACACCTTC CASSNGTGANYGYTF
TRBJ1-3 NA NA TRBV7-2 TGTGCCAGCAGCATCTCAGGGTCTGGAAACACCATATATTTT CASSISGSGNTIYF
TRBJ2-1 NA NA TRBV21-1 TGTGCCAGCAGCAAAAAAGGGGCGAACGGGACTAGCGGGAGATTATACAATGAGCAGTTCTTC CASSKKGANGTSGRLYNEQFF
TRBJ2-7 NA TRBD1 TRBV5-1 TGCGCCAGCAGCGAAAGGACAGGGAATTCCGGCGAGCAGTACTTC CASSERTGNSGEQYF
TRBJ2-7 NA NA TRBV7-8 TGTGCCAGCAGCTTAGCGTCTTTGGGGGGGCGTAGGGGCTACGAGCAGTACTTC CASSLASLGGRRGYEQYF
TRBJ1-6 once NA TRBV7-9 TGTGCCAGCAGCTTAGAACAGGATCTCCTCCACTTT CASSLEQDLLHF
TRBJ2-2 NA NA TRBV7-7 TGTGCTAGCAGCTTAGGAGTGGGCGGGGAGCTGTTTTTT CASSLGVGGELFF
TRBJ2-7 NA NA TRBV6-1 TGTGCCAGCAGTGAAGTGAGGGAGCAGTACTTC CASSEVREQYF
TRBJ1-4 NA NA TRBV7-8 TGTGCCAGCAGCGCCTCGGGGGGGCGGGGTACTAATGAAAAACTGTTTTTT CASSASGGRGTNEKLFF
TRBJ2-5 NA NA TRBV6-5 TGTGCCAGCAGTTACGGTGGCCAGGAGACCCAGTACTTC CASSYGGQETQYF
TRBJ1-2 once NA TRBV9 TGTGCCAGCAGCGCGGGCCCTGAAACTCTTTGGGGCTACACCTTC CASSAGPETLWGYTF
TRBJ2-3 NA TRBD2 TRBV5-4 TGTGCCAGCAGCAAACAGCGGGGGGCTACAACAGATACGCAGTATTTT CASSKQRGATTDTQYF
TRBJ2-3 NA NA TRBV5-1 TGCGCCAGCAGCGGGCGAGAGACAGATACGCAGTATTTT CASSGRETDTQYF
TRBJ2-3 NA NA TRBV6-6 TGTGCCAGCAGTTACGGGGGGAAGGAAACAGATACGCAGTATTTT CASSYGGKETDTQYF
TRBJ2-1 NA TRBD2 TRBV9 TGTGCCAGCAGCTCAAGACGCGGAGGACTAGCGGGGGCCTACAATGAGCAGTTCTTC CASSSRRGGLAGAYNEQFF
TRBJ2-5 NA NA TRBV5-5 TGTGCCAGCAGCCCCCTGCCGGGTCAAGAGACCCAGTACTTC CASSPLPGQETQYF
TRBJ1-1 NA TRBD1 TRBV2 TGTGCCAGCAGCCCGACAGGGGGCGTCACTGAAGCTTTCTTT CASSPTGGVTEAFF
TRBJ2-1 NA TRBD2 TRBV5-6 TGTGCCAGCAGTCCCGGGCGGGGGGCCAGCTCCTACAATGAGCAGTTCTTC CASSPGRGASSYNEQFF